The rows below give T cell receptor beta chains drawn from one sample of a study of control samples from healthy donors and cancer patients. TCRdb's copy holds only in-frame clones and misses some; the assay was immunoSEQ multiplex PCR. The sample holds nearly 200,000 clones, around 90% seen once. Material for sequencing was blood. All receptors derive from a man aged 25-40 years in good health. Each CDR3 is given with its conserved first and last residue. The D gene is left open where the match is weak. Where a row states a size, it is once, few, many or the class of an expanded clone; other rows omit it.

d_gene: NA; abundance: once; v_gene: TRBV5-8; j_gene: TRBJ1-1; CDR3aa: CASSRPSAGNTEAFF; CDR3nt: TGTGCCAGCAGCCGCCCAAGTGCGGGGAACACTGAAGCTTTCTTT
d_gene: NA; abundance: NA; v_gene: TRBV19; j_gene: TRBJ2-7; CDR3aa: CASSISGATREQYF; CDR3nt: TGTGCCAGTAGTATCTCGGGGGCGACGAGGGAGCAGTACTTC
d_gene: TRBD1; abundance: NA; v_gene: TRBV19; j_gene: TRBJ1-5; CDR3aa: CASSTTPGQISNQPQHF; CDR3nt: TGTGCCAGTAGTACCACCCCGGGACAGATAAGCAATCAGCCCCAGCATTTT
d_gene: TRBD2; abundance: NA; v_gene: TRBV7-9; j_gene: TRBJ2-3; CDR3aa: CASSSSGTTDTQYF; CDR3nt: TGTGCCAGCAGCTCTAGCGGTACCACAGATACGCAGTATTTT
d_gene: TRBD1; abundance: NA; v_gene: TRBV5-1; j_gene: TRBJ1-6; CDR3aa: CASSLDRGNSPLHF; CDR3nt: TGCGCCAGCAGCCTGGACAGGGGAAATTCACCCCTCCACTTT
d_gene: TRBD2; abundance: NA; v_gene: TRBV6-4; j_gene: TRBJ2-1; CDR3aa: CASSAMSGGNEQFF; CDR3nt: TGTGCCAGCAGTGCAATGAGCGGGGGCAATGAGCAGTTCTTC
d_gene: NA; abundance: NA; v_gene: TRBV27; j_gene: TRBJ2-2; CDR3aa: CASSLVSPKGPGELFF; CDR3nt: TGTGCCAGCAGTTTAGTGTCACCCAAAGGACCCGGGGAGCTGTTTTTT
d_gene: NA; abundance: NA; v_gene: TRBV6-6; j_gene: TRBJ1-5; CDR3aa: CASSPFRDQPQHF; CDR3nt: TGTGCCAGCAGTCCTTTTAGGGATCAGCCCCAGCATTTT
d_gene: NA; abundance: once; v_gene: TRBV18; j_gene: TRBJ1-2; CDR3aa: CASSQWKGGYTF; CDR3nt: TGTGCCAGCTCACAGTGGAAAGGCGGCTACACCTTC
d_gene: NA; abundance: NA; v_gene: TRBV7-8; j_gene: TRBJ2-3; CDR3aa: CASRAGAGHGTDTQYF; CDR3nt: TGTGCCAGCAGGGCCGGGGCAGGACACGGCACAGATACGCAGTATTTT
d_gene: TRBD1; abundance: few; v_gene: TRBV29-1; j_gene: TRBJ1-1; CDR3aa: CSFYPPQGLNTEAFF; CDR3nt: TGCAGCTTCTACCCCCCACAGGGGTTGAACACTGAAGCTTTCTTT
d_gene: NA; abundance: NA; v_gene: TRBV11-2; j_gene: TRBJ2-7; CDR3aa: CASSPGVGVAYEQYF; CDR3nt: TGTGCCAGCAGCCCCGGGGTAGGGGTGGCATACGAGCAGTACTTC
d_gene: NA; abundance: once; v_gene: TRBV7-2; j_gene: TRBJ1-2; CDR3aa: CASSLGPYTDHGYTF; CDR3nt: TGTGCCAGCAGCTTAGGGCCATACACCGATCATGGCTACACCTTC
d_gene: NA; abundance: once; v_gene: TRBV2; j_gene: TRBJ1-2; CDR3aa: CASPRRHYGYTF; CDR3nt: TGTGCCAGCCCGAGGAGGCACTATGGCTACACCTTC
d_gene: NA; abundance: NA; v_gene: TRBV24-1; j_gene: TRBJ1-4; CDR3aa: CATSETGARNEKLFF; CDR3nt: TGTGCCACCAGTGAAACCGGGGCCCGGAATGAAAAACTGTTTTTT
d_gene: NA; abundance: NA; v_gene: TRBV2; j_gene: TRBJ1-3; CDR3aa: CASSLQRGLGDTIYF; CDR3nt: TGTGCCAGCAGCCTGCAGAGGGGACTCGGGGACACCATATATTTT
d_gene: TRBD1; abundance: few; v_gene: TRBV25-1; j_gene: TRBJ2-7; CDR3aa: CASSRPDRDEQYF; CDR3nt: TGTGCCAGCAGTCGCCCTGACAGGGACGAGCAGTACTTC
d_gene: NA; abundance: NA; v_gene: TRBV18; j_gene: TRBJ2-7; CDR3aa: CASSLARPPSYEQYF; CDR3nt: TGTGCCAGCTCACTGGCGCGTCCCCCTAGTTACGAGCAGTACTTC
d_gene: NA; abundance: NA; v_gene: TRBV11-2; j_gene: TRBJ1-4; CDR3aa: CASSFSGTNEKLFF; CDR3nt: TGTGCCAGCAGCTTCTCAGGCACTAATGAAAAACTGTTTTTT
d_gene: NA; abundance: NA; v_gene: TRBV30; j_gene: TRBJ2-7; CDR3aa: CAWSAFEGDEQYF; CDR3nt: TGTGCCTGGAGTGCTTTCGAGGGCGACGAGCAGTACTTC
d_gene: NA; abundance: NA; v_gene: TRBV3-1/TRBV3-2; j_gene: TRBJ2-3; CDR3aa: CASSRVQGITDTQYF; CDR3nt: TGTGCCAGCAGCCGAGTACAGGGAATAACAGATACGCAGTATTTT
d_gene: NA; abundance: NA; v_gene: TRBV5-1; j_gene: TRBJ1-1; CDR3aa: CASSLRGGTEAFF; CDR3nt: TGCGCCAGCAGTCTTAGAGGGGGCACTGAAGCTTTCTTT
d_gene: TRBD1; abundance: NA; v_gene: TRBV6-1; j_gene: TRBJ1-2; CDR3aa: CASSEVRGQGAYTF; CDR3nt: TGTGCCAGCAGTGAAGTGAGGGGACAGGGGGCCTACACCTTC
d_gene: NA; abundance: NA; v_gene: TRBV10-3; j_gene: TRBJ2-7; CDR3aa: CAISRGPEYEQYF; CDR3nt: TGTGCCATCAGCCGGGGGCCCGAGTACGAGCAGTACTTC
d_gene: NA; abundance: NA; v_gene: TRBV19; j_gene: TRBJ1-2; CDR3aa: CASSPGLDYGYTF; CDR3nt: TGTGCCAGTAGTCCAGGGCTAGACTATGGCTACACCTTC
d_gene: NA; abundance: NA; v_gene: TRBV7-2; j_gene: TRBJ1-5; CDR3aa: CASSSRGGSQPQHF; CDR3nt: TGTGCCAGCAGCAGTCGCGGAGGTTCGCAGCCCCAGCATTTT
d_gene: NA; abundance: NA; v_gene: TRBV6-5; j_gene: TRBJ1-1; CDR3aa: CASIWEGGGLGAFF; CDR3nt: TGTGCCAGCATCTGGGAAGGGGGAGGCTTGGGAGCTTTCTTT
d_gene: NA; abundance: NA; v_gene: TRBV6-5; j_gene: TRBJ1-3; CDR3aa: CASSKPGGNTIYF; CDR3nt: TGTGCCAGCAGTAAACCTGGAGGAAACACCATATATTTT
d_gene: TRBD1; abundance: NA; v_gene: TRBV5-1; j_gene: TRBJ1-2; CDR3aa: CASSSDRGYGYTF; CDR3nt: TGCGCCAGCAGTTCCGACAGGGGCTATGGCTACACCTTC
d_gene: NA; abundance: NA; v_gene: TRBV7-9; j_gene: TRBJ2-1; CDR3aa: CASSLAGSYNEQFF; CDR3nt: TGTGCCAGCAGCCTAGCCGGCTCCTACAATGAGCAGTTCTTC
d_gene: NA; abundance: NA; v_gene: TRBV10-1; j_gene: TRBJ2-7; CDR3aa: CASSELLGYEQYF; CDR3nt: TGCGCCAGCAGTGAGTTACTAGGATACGAGCAGTACTTC
d_gene: NA; abundance: NA; v_gene: TRBV18; j_gene: TRBJ1-6; CDR3aa: CASWSGTNSPLHF; CDR3nt: TGTGCCAGCTGGTCAGGCACGAATTCACCCCTCCACTTT
d_gene: TRBD2; abundance: once; v_gene: TRBV7-9; j_gene: TRBJ2-3; CDR3aa: CASSLVVAQRGGTDTQYF; CDR3nt: TGTGCCAGCAGCTTAGTAGTAGCCCAGCGGGGGGGCACAGATACGCAGTATTTT
d_gene: NA; abundance: NA; v_gene: TRBV5-6; j_gene: TRBJ1-6; CDR3aa: CASSLASQSSYNSPLHF; CDR3nt: TGTGCCAGCAGCTTGGCCAGCCAGAGCTCCTATAATTCACCCCTCCACTTT
d_gene: NA; abundance: NA; v_gene: TRBV27; j_gene: TRBJ2-2; CDR3aa: CASSLNLTWTGELFF; CDR3nt: TGTGCCAGCAGTTTAAATCTCACGTGGACCGGGGAGCTGTTTTTT
d_gene: NA; abundance: NA; v_gene: TRBV7-3; j_gene: TRBJ2-3; CDR3aa: CASSTTSTDTQYF; CDR3nt: TGTGCCAGCAGCACAACTAGCACAGATACGCAGTATTTT